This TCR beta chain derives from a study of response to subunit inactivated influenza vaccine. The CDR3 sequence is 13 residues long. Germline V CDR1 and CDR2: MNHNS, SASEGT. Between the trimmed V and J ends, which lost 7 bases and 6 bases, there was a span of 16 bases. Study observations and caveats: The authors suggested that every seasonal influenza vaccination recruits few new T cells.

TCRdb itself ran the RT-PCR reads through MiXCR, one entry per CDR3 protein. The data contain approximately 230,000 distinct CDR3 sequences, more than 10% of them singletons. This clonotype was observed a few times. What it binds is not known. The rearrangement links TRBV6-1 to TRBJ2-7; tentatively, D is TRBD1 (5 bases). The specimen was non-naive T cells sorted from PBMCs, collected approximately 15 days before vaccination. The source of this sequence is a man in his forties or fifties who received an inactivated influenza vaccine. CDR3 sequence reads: CASTDSLPGEQYF. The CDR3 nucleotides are TGTGCCAGCACCGACAGTCTTCCCGGCGAGCAGTACTTC.